This T cell receptor (beta chain) was sequenced during a study of persistence of HIV-infected CD4 T cells. Overall study results and limits: TCRbeta richness was lower in CMV- and Gag-responding cells than in anti-CD3/anti-CD28-responding cells. Degenerate expanded CDR3beta sequences were enriched among CMV- and Gag-responding cells.

Stimulation used 9 to 10 ug/mL lysate from CMV-infected fibroblasts. Memory cells lacking CD40L and CD69 with high CD45RO were sorted. A word on this clone: The antigen is unknown.

The germline V gene encodes CDR1 MDHEN and CDR2 SYDVKM. V lost 2 bases and J 7 bases, leaving 14 bases between the germline ends. The CDR3 is 15 residues long. Sequencing used immunoSEQ version 4 in survey mode. Only in-frame clones appear in the TCRdb table, and some are missing; sequencing was by immunoSEQ multiplex PCR. Here the sample spans approximately 31,000 clones, more than 75% being singletons. This material consisted of CD4+ T cells sorted from PBMCs after approximately 18-hour stimulation, taken from a patient who received antiretroviral therapy. The TCR originated in an adult woman with HIV who was CMV-seropositive. The chain carries TRBV28 and TRBJ1-4; D might be TRBD1 (5 bases). CDR3 sequence: CASSLVGQGSEKLFF. The DNA for the CDR3 is TGTGCCAGCAGTTTAGTCGGGCAGGGTAGTGAAAAACTGTTTTTT.